A single sample gave rise to the 31 T cell receptor beta chains below, sequenced in a study of blood T cell repertoires in COVID-19. Generated by immunoSEQ multiplex PCR, the TCRdb table keeps only in-frame clones and is missing some. The sample has 240,000 or so clones, roughly 83% seen once. Sequencing was done on a sample of peripheral blood. The origin of the receptors is a woman over 75 with acute or convalescent COVID-19.

A few counts support this clone. J is TRBJ1-1 and V is TRBV19; no clear D. Trimming pared 5 bases from V and 1 base from J, leaving 14 bases between. The CDR3 covers 15 residues. CDR1 and CDR2 (germline): LNHDA, SQIVND (reference sequence). CDR3 region: CASSSLGKQNTEAFF. DNA of the CDR3: TGTGCCAGTAGTTCACTAGGGAAACAGAACACTGAAGCTTTCTTT.

The chain links TRBV9 to TRBJ1-1; D gene ambiguous. CDR1 is SGDLS, CDR2 YYNGEE, per germline. Trimming took off 2 bases at V and 3 bases at J, with 8 bases between the two ends. CDR3 length equals 13 residues. The CDR3, as DNA: TGTGCCAGCAGCGTTCGGTTGGACACTGAAGCTTTCTTT. This translates into CASSVRLDTEAFF.

The chain combines TRBV5-5 with TRBJ1-6, with a tentative D call TRBD1 (6 bases). Germline-derived CDR1 and CDR2 are SGHKS and YYEKEE (reference sequence). The CDR3 totals 16 residues. Trimming shortened V by 1 base and J by 5 bases, and 13 bases separated the two germline ends. The CDR3 DNA reads as TGTGCCAGCAGCTTGCGGGGGGCTGGACATAATTCACCCCTCCACTTT. Protein sequence: CASSLRGAGHNSPLHF.

The rearrangement links TRBV28 to TRBJ1-2; 10 bases fit TRBD1. CDR1 and CDR2 (germline): MDHEN, SYDVKM. With 6 bases clipped from V and 6 bases from J, the junction kept 10 bases outside the gene matches. This CDR3 comprises 15 residues. The CDR3 sequence: CASRAGGQGPHGYTF. CDR3 bases: TGTGCCAGCAGGGCGGGGGGACAGGGGCCCCATGGCTACACCTTC.

The rearrangement links TRBV24-1 to TRBJ2-3, with 12 nucleotides matching TRBD1. The V gene's germline CDR1 is KGHDR and CDR2 SFDVKD. This CDR3 has 18 amino acids. J lost 1 base, V lost 1 base, and 5 bases had no gene match. The CDR3 loop reads CATSDFGTGGVGTDTQYF. The CDR3 region has the DNA TGTGCCACCAGTGATTTTGGGACAGGGGGCGTTGGCACAGATACGCAGTATTTT.

The rearrangement joins TRBV5-1 to TRBJ2-1; TRBD2 agrees at 9 bases. This CDR3 spans 15 amino acids. CDR1 is SGHRS and CDR2 is YFSETQ in the germline V gene. V dropped 4 bases and J dropped 1; count of bases not matched to a gene: 3. CDR3 loop: CASSIAGASYNEQFF. The CDR3 region has the DNA TGCGCCAGCAGCATAGCGGGGGCTTCCTACAATGAGCAGTTCTTC.

The chain has TRBV15 and TRBJ2-5, with no clear D. From germline, CDR1 is LNHNV and CDR2 YYDKDF (reference sequence). This CDR3 contains 14 residues. Trimming left V 5 bases short and J 2 bases short, with 12 bases between. The CDR3 sequence: CATSLHLLQETQYF. CDR3 in DNA: TGTGCCACCAGCTTGCATCTCCTACAAGAGACCCAGTACTTC.

The gene calls are TRBV7-2 and TRBJ1-6; TRBD1 agrees at 9 bases. Germline trimming cut 2 bases from V and 7 bases from J; bases unmatched to any gene: 3. This CDR3 contains 15 residues. Germline V gene data show CDR1 as SGHTA and CDR2 as FQGNSA. In DNA form, the CDR3 reads TGTGCCAGCAGCTTAAGGGACAGGGAAAATTCACCCCTCCACTTT. Translated, it gives CASSLRDRENSPLHF.

The rearrangement links TRBV29-1 to TRBJ2-3; 7 bases match TRBD2. From germline, CDR1 is SQVTM and CDR2 ANQGSEA. The J segment lost 5 bases and the V segment lost 7 bases, leaving 6 bases of the junction unmatched. The CDR3 consists of 12 residues. The CDR3 protein is CSGGREVDTQYF. CDR3 in DNA: TGCAGCGGGGGTCGGGAGGTAGATACGCAGTATTTT.

V gene TRBV12-3 or TRBV12-4 combines with J gene TRBJ2-5; D call uncertain. V dropped 1 base and J dropped 5 bases, with 8 bases sitting between them. The CDR3 contains 13 residues. The chain's CDR3 is CASSLEVEETQYF. In nucleotides, the CDR3 is TGTGCCAGCAGTTTAGAGGTGGAGGAGACCCAGTACTTC.

The chain joins TRBV12-3 or TRBV12-4 to TRBJ1-5; D may be TRBD1 (6 bases). This CDR3 is 13 amino acids long. The germline V and J ends were trimmed by 3 bases and 6 bases, with 9 bases remaining between them. The CDR3 DNA sequence: TGTGCCAGCAGTTTGCAACAGGGTCAGCCCCAGCATTTT. It codes for CASSLQQGQPQHF.

The J gene is TRBJ1-5, the V gene TRBV7-3, with 7 bases aligning to TRBD1. The V segment lost 5 bases and the J segment 10 bases; nucleotides outside the gene matches: 8. The CDR3 runs to 13 residues. Germline V gene lookup returns CDR1 SGHTA and CDR2 FQGTGA. In DNA form, the CDR3 reads TGTGCCAGCAGCCTAAAAGCAGGGGGACCCCAGCATTTT. It encodes CASSLKAGGPQHF.

This clone has a single count. V gene TRBV12-3 or TRBV12-4 combines with J gene TRBJ2-5, with D possibly TRBD1 on 6 matching bases. The V gene lost 3 bases and the J gene lost 3 bases, with 8 bases spanning the gap. The CDR3 is made up of 13 amino acids. The CDR3 region is CASSFWTEETQYF. The CDR3 DNA reads TGTGCCAGCAGTTTCTGGACAGAAGAGACCCAGTACTTC.

The chain employs TRBV3-1 (or the pseudogene TRBV3-2) and TRBJ1-5; unclear D gene. This CDR3 has 13 amino acids. The V gene lost 1 base and the J gene lost 5 bases, with 6 bases spanning the gap. The germline gives CDR1 LGHDT, CDR2 YNNKEL (reference sequence). The chain's CDR3 is CASSQGGDQPQHF. CDR3 sequence (DNA): TGTGCCAGCAGCCAAGGGGGAGATCAGCCCCAGCATTTT.

The chain links TRBV30 to TRBJ2-1; 9 nucleotides line up with TRBD2. Germline assignment: CDR1 GTSNPN and CDR2 SVGIG (reference sequence). V lost 3 bases, J lost 9 bases, and 18 bases stayed unmatched. The CDR3 totals 17 residues. Here the CDR3 reads CAWSPPALAGPSGEQFF. Written as DNA, the CDR3 is TGTGCCTGGAGCCCCCCCGCGCTAGCGGGACCATCGGGTGAGCAGTTCTTC.

The J gene is TRBJ1-2, the V gene TRBV7-6; no clear D gene. The germline V and J ends were trimmed by 4 bases and 1 base, with 4 bases remaining between them. This CDR3 spans 12 amino acids. The germline gives CDR1 SGHVS, CDR2 FNYEAQ. In DNA, the CDR3 is TGTGCCAGCAGCTCCATTAACTATGGCTACACCTTC. Translation gives CASSSINYGYTF.

This chain connects TRBV11-2 to TRBJ2-7; TRBD1 matches at 7 bases. The length of the CDR3 is 14 residues. CDR1 SGHAT and CDR2 FQNNGV come from the germline V gene. With 3 bases clipped from V and 6 bases from J, the junction kept 8 bases outside the gene matches. CDR3 region: CASSLETGAGEQYF. The CDR3 DNA sequence: TGTGCCAGCAGCTTGGAAACAGGGGCAGGCGAGCAGTACTTC.

This chain connects TRBV9 to TRBJ2-5; weak D call: TRBD2 (7 bases). CDR1 is SGDLS, CDR2 YYNGEE, per germline. Trimming removed 4 bases at V and 4 bases at J, with 11 bases between. This CDR3 region has 13 residues. CDR3 DNA: TGTGCCAGCAGCCCGCGGGGGCCAGAGACCCAGTACTTC. Its protein product is CASSPRGPETQYF.

This clone is a singleton in its sample. The CDR3 DNA follows: TGTGCCAGCAGCCGCCCTCAGGGGGCGTCCGGGGAGCTGTTTTTT. The encoded protein is CASSRPQGASGELFF. The J gene is TRBJ2-2, the V gene TRBV11-2, with 8 bases matching TRBD1. V trimming: 5 bases; J trimming: 6 bases; junction bases outside the gene matches: 8. The germline gives CDR1 SGHAT, CDR2 FQNNGV. This CDR3 is built from 15 residues.

The V call is TRBV6-1, the J call TRBJ2-3, with D possibly being TRBD2 (5 bases). CDR3 length: 15 residues. CDR1 is MNHNS and CDR2 is SASEGT in the germline V gene. V was cut by 1 base and J by 2 bases, with 10 bases left in between. For the CDR3, the DNA is TGTGCCAGCAGTGAAGTATCGGGGATCACAGATACGCAGTATTTT. Its translation is CASSEVSGITDTQYF.

The chain combines TRBV2 with TRBJ1-2; the match to TRBD1 covers 10 bases. The CDR3 totals 14 residues. CDR1 is SNHLY and CDR2 is FYNNEI in the germline V gene. Trimming cost V 3 bases and J 8 bases; bases outside gene matches: 6. The CDR3 sequence: CASSDQTGGRGYTF. The CDR3 coding sequence is TGTGCCAGCAGTGACCAGACAGGGGGCAGAGGCTACACCTTC. The complete variable domain, with remaining parts taken from reference TRBV2 and TRBJ1-2, reads EPEVTQTPSHQVTQMGQEVILRCVPISNHLYFYWYRQILGQKVEFLVSFYNNEISEKSEIFDDQFSVERPDGSNFTLKIRSTKLEDSAMYFCASSDQTGGRGYTFGSGTRLTVV.

V gene TRBV4-2 combines with J gene TRBJ1-4, with a weak D call TRBD1 (6 bases). Trimming cost V 0 bases and J 9 bases, with 14 bases left between them. The germline V gene has CDR1 LGHNA and CDR2 YNFKEQ. There are 15 residues in the CDR3. CDR3: CASSQDKGVGKKLFF. In DNA form, the CDR3 reads TGTGCCAGCAGCCAAGATAAGGGGGTTGGTAAAAAACTGTTTTTT.

The chain carries TRBV14 and TRBJ1-6; 7 nucleotides align to TRBD1. This CDR3 has 15 amino acids. V shed 1 base, J shed 6 bases, and the junction held 3 bases outside the gene matches. CDR1 is SGHDN, CDR2 FVKESK, per germline. The CDR3: CASSQVAGGNSPLHF. The CDR3, as DNA: TGTGCCAGCAGCCAAGTTGCAGGGGGTAATTCACCCCTCCACTTT.

The V and J genes are TRBV2 and TRBJ2-3, with 10 bases matching TRBD1. CDR1 is SNHLY, CDR2 FYNNEI, per germline. V shed 7 bases and J 4 bases; nucleotides not matched to a gene: 5. The CDR3 extends over 14 amino acids. CDR3 nucleotide sequence: TGTGCCAGCACCCCGGACAGGGGGGCAGATACGCAGTATTTT. Translating it yields CASTPDRGADTQYF.

The V call is TRBV3-1 (or the pseudogene TRBV3-2), the J call TRBJ2-3; 7 bases align to TRBD2. Per germline, CDR1 LGHDT and CDR2 YNNKEL (reference sequence). The length of the CDR3 is 16 residues. V gave up 5 bases and J gave up 3 bases; unmatched junction bases: 11. CDR3 in DNA: TGTGCCAGCAGCTCCCGGCTAGCGGAGCTTACAGATACGCAGTATTTT. It yields the protein CASSSRLAELTDTQYF.

The chain employs TRBV4-1 and TRBJ1-1; D is perhaps TRBD1 (5 bases). Germline assignment: CDR1 MGHRA and CDR2 YSYEKL. Trimming removed 5 bases from V and 7 bases from J, with 14 bases in between. This CDR3 region has 13 residues. DNA for the CDR3: TGCGCCAGCAGCTTCCCAGGGAGGCTTGAAGCTTTCTTT. Translating it yields CASSFPGRLEAFF.

This rearrangement joins TRBV6-2 or TRBV6-3 to TRBJ1-1; 7 bases map to TRBD1. From germline, CDR1 is MNHEY and CDR2 SVGEGT. The V segment lost 5 bases and the J segment 4 bases; nucleotides outside the gene matches: 7. The CDR3 length is 14 residues. CDR3 nucleotides: TGTGCCAGCAGTCTCCAACAGGGGACCACTGAAGCTTTCTTT. Translating gives CASSLQQGTTEAFF.

Only one count was recorded for this clone. The rearrangement joins TRBV15 to TRBJ1-6; D possibly corresponds to TRBD1 (6 bases). Germline-derived CDR1 and CDR2 are LNHNV and YYDKDF (reference sequence). The CDR3 sequence is 18 residues long. Trimming left V 3 bases short and J 7 bases short, with 22 bases between. CDR3 nucleotide sequence: TGTGCCACCAGCAGCGTATTGGGCAGGGGTATTGGGAATTCACCCCTCCACTTT. Translated, it gives CATSSVLGRGIGNSPLHF.

The chain links TRBV7-6 to TRBJ1-1; D perhaps matches TRBD1 (5 bases). V lost 3 bases to trimming and J lost 5 bases, with 13 bases between them. The CDR3 has 14 residues. The germline gives CDR1 SGHVS, CDR2 FNYEAQ. This chain's CDR3 is CASSLQGSSTEAFF. CDR3 sequence (DNA): TGTGCCAGCAGCTTGCAGGGATCGTCGACTGAAGCTTTCTTT.

The table lists this clone with a count of one. V and J are TRBV19 and TRBJ1-2, with TRBD1 identical over 7 bases. This CDR3 spans 17 amino acids. V shed 4 bases, J shed 2 bases, and the junction held 13 bases outside the gene matches. From germline, CDR1 is LNHDA and CDR2 SQIVND (reference sequence). The CDR3 here is CASSRGQSTGMNYGYTF. CDR3 nucleotides: TGTGCCAGTAGTAGGGGACAGTCAACGGGGATGAACTATGGCTACACCTTC.

V gene TRBV6-5 combines with J gene TRBJ2-5; D remains unclear. The CDR3 sequence is 11 residues long. Trimming removed 4 bases from V and 5 bases from J, with 5 bases in between. In germline, CDR1 is MNHEY, CDR2 SVGAGI. The CDR3 DNA reads as TGTGCCAGCAGTTTCGGGGAGACCCAGTACTTC. Its translation: CASSFGETQYF.